This T cell receptor beta chain derives from a study of blood T cell repertoires in COVID-19. Study as a whole: The United States, Italy and Spain were the sources of the acute and convalescent COVID-19 samples. In each case, the material was cDNA or gDNA derived from T cells, B-cell-depleted T cells, or PBMCs.

This clone has just one count. The germline CDR1 and CDR2 sequences are SGHVS and FNYEAQ. The CDR3 contains 14 residues. Between the trimmed V and J ends, which lost 0 bases and 6 bases, there was a span of 11 bases. In the original processing: Reference gene primer amplification yielded estimated nucleated cell counts. Using immunoSEQ multiplex PCR, the repertoire was profiled, and TCRdb retains in-frame clones only, with some absent. The V and J calls and clone size come from that table; D and trimming were worked out from the DNA. This sample has approximately 93,000 clones; around 88% occur once, and the top ten carry 0.35% to 0.5%.

The specimen sequenced was peripheral blood. This receptor was identified in a man in his fifties or sixties with acute or convalescent COVID-19. The chain combines TRBV7-6 with TRBJ1-1; the D gene is possibly TRBD1 (6 bases). This CDR3 is CASSLASKGAEAFF. In DNA form, the CDR3 reads TGTGCCAGCAGCTTAGCGAGCAAGGGGGCTGAAGCTTTCTTT.